This is a list of T cell receptor beta chains from one sample in a study of blood T cells in healthy people across ages. TCRdb re-derived calls from the 5' RACE reads in MiXCR, one entry per CDR3 protein. The table lists roughly 1 million distinct CDR3 sequences, around 25% of them singletons. This same sample was also taken into another study, of T cells of mothers and their children.

Source material: blood. Every receptor here comes from a girl aged 2 to 9 in good health. The CDR3 runs from the conserved cysteine through the conserved F or W. A D gene is named only where the DNA matches it firmly. For some rows the clone size is stated as once, few or many, or as a class when expanded; others skip it.

clone size	V gene	J gene	D gene	CDR3 length	CDR3 protein	CDR3 DNA
.	TRBV12-3/TRBV12-4	TRBJ1-2	.	11	CASSTREGYTF	TGTGCCAGCAGCACCAGGGAAGGCTACACCTTC
.	TRBV7-2	TRBJ2-7	.	15	CASSLVPQGSYEQYF	TGTGCCAGCAGCTTAGTCCCCCAGGGTTCCTACGAGCAGTACTTC
.	TRBV12-3/TRBV12-4	TRBJ2-1	TRBD2	14	CASSSHGAGYEQFF	TGTGCCAGCAGTTCCCATGGAGCGGGATATGAGCAGTTCTTC
few	TRBV4-2	TRBJ1-2	TRBD1	16	CASSQDTGGLSYGYTF	TGTGCCAGCAGCCAAGACACAGGGGGGTTAAGCTATGGCTACACCTTC
.	TRBV24-1	TRBJ2-1	TRBD2	15	CATSDFGTSANEQFF	TGTGCCACCAGTGATTTCGGGACTAGCGCCAATGAGCAGTTCTTC
.	TRBV29-1	TRBJ2-7	TRBD2	16	CSVGYTSGLAGAEQYF	TGCAGCGTTGGCTACACCTCCGGACTAGCGGGAGCCGAGCAGTACTTC
.	TRBV29-1	TRBJ2-7	TRBD2	13	CSAALAGNYEQYF	TGCAGCGCTGCACTAGCGGGAAACTACGAGCAGTACTTC
few	TRBV20-1	TRBJ2-7	TRBD1	17	CSAHRSTGDSISYEQYF	TGCAGTGCCCACCGCTCGACAGGGGATTCTATCTCCTACGAGCAGTACTTC
few	TRBV7-3	TRBJ1-1	.	12	CANSFPPGEAFF	TGTGCCAACAGCTTTCCACCAGGGGAGGCTTTCTTT
.	TRBV7-9	TRBJ1-2	.	16	CASTTVLDQFNYGYTF	TGTGCCAGTACTACAGTTCTGGACCAATTTAACTATGGCTACACCTTC
once	TRBV20-1	TRBJ2-4	.	15	CSARDRNLAKNIQYF	TGCAGTGCTAGAGACAGGAATCTAGCCAAAAACATTCAGTACTTC
.	TRBV20-1	TRBJ1-6	.	13	CSAPVYGNSPLHF	TGCAGTGCCCCGGTCTACGGGAATTCACCCCTCCACTTT
few	TRBV6-2/TRBV6-3	TRBJ2-5	TRBD2	15	CASSTRTSGGPRQYF	TGTGCCAGCAGTACCAGGACTAGCGGGGGGCCCAGGCAGTACTTC
.	TRBV12-3/TRBV12-4	TRBJ1-2	TRBD1	17	CASSPTGLGGTNYGYTF	TGTGCCAGCAGTCCGACAGGGTTGGGTGGAACTAACTATGGCTACACCTTC
.	TRBV5-1	TRBJ1-5	.	13	CASSTDGNQPQHF	TGCGCCAGCAGCACGGACGGGAATCAGCCCCAGCATTTT
.	TRBV9	TRBJ2-1	TRBD2	20	CASSVGPGLAFSSSYNEQFF	TGTGCCAGCAGCGTGGGTCCGGGACTAGCTTTCTCTAGCTCCTACAATGAGCAGTTCTTC
.	TRBV29-1	TRBJ2-3	.	13	CSATRDASDTQYF	TGCAGCGCGACTCGGGATGCTTCAGATACGCAGTATTTT
few	TRBV20-1	TRBJ2-1	TRBD2	17	CSASSGGDTPRYNEQFF	TGCAGTGCAAGCAGCGGGGGGGACACACCACGCTACAATGAGCAGTTCTTC
.	TRBV3-1	TRBJ1-4	TRBD1	16	CASSQGKGQPNEKLFF	TGTGCCAGCAGCCAGGGGAAGGGACAGCCGAATGAAAAACTGTTTTTT
.	TRBV10-3	TRBJ2-5	.	13	CAISESNGETQYF	TGTGCCATCAGTGAGTCGAACGGGGAGACCCAGTACTTC
.	TRBV7-9	TRBJ1-4	TRBD1	15	CASSLGTVEGEKLFF	TGTGCCAGCAGCCTTGGGACAGTCGAGGGTGAAAAACTGTTTTTT
.	TRBV11-3	TRBJ1-1	.	16	CASSFSVRRPLTEAFF	TGTGCCAGCAGCTTTTCGGTGAGAAGGCCTTTGACTGAAGCTTTCTTT
.	TRBV3-1	TRBJ2-7	.	15	CASSQDYPFMDEQYF	TGTGCCAGCAGCCAAGATTACCCTTTCATGGACGAGCAGTACTTC
.	TRBV7-8	TRBJ2-1	TRBD2	17	CASSFVPSSGRTDEQFF	TGTGCCAGCAGCTTTGTGCCCTCTAGCGGGAGGACGGATGAGCAGTTCTTC
.	TRBV7-9	TRBJ2-6	.	15	CASSLPGTGANVLTF	TGTGCCAGCAGTTTACCTGGAACTGGGGCCAACGTCCTGACTTTC
few	TRBV4-3	TRBJ2-5	.	14	CASSQANGQETQYF	TGCGCCAGCAGCCAGGCCAACGGTCAAGAGACCCAGTACTTC
few	TRBV29-1	TRBJ1-4	.	14	CSVGMFVANEKLFF	TGCAGCGTTGGTATGTTCGTGGCTAATGAAAAACTGTTTTTT
few	TRBV3-1	TRBJ2-1	TRBD2	15	CASSPGTSGSLEQFF	TGTGCCAGCAGCCCAGGGACTAGCGGGAGCCTTGAGCAGTTCTTC
.	TRBV20-1	TRBJ2-1	TRBD2	15	CSASPELAGFDEQFF	TGCAGTGCTAGCCCCGAGCTAGCGGGGTTCGATGAGCAGTTCTTC
few	TRBV7-9	TRBJ2-7	TRBD2	13	CASSGGYTYEQYF	TGTGCCAGTAGCGGGGGTTACACCTACGAGCAGTACTTC
.	TRBV7-2	TRBJ2-4	.	12	CASSSMENIQYF	TGTGCCAGCAGCTCGATGGAAAACATTCAGTACTTC
few	TRBV29-1	TRBJ2-3	.	13	CSASRDSTDTQYF	TGCAGCGCTTCACGGGACAGCACAGATACGCAGTATTTT
.	TRBV4-1	TRBJ1-1	.	16	CTSSQPRGGAGTEAFF	TGCACCAGCAGCCAACCCCGAGGGGGGGCTGGCACTGAAGCTTTCTTT
.	TRBV27	TRBJ1-4	.	14	CASSPIGRREKLFF	TGTGCCAGCAGTCCAATTGGGAGGAGAGAAAAACTGTTTTTT
.	TRBV20-1	TRBJ2-7	.	14	CSARDFRDSYEQYF	TGCAGTGCTAGAGACTTCCGGGACTCCTACGAGCAGTACTTC
few	TRBV20-1	TRBJ2-6	.	14	CSAPPGSGANVLTF	TGCAGTGCTCCCCCCGGCTCTGGGGCCAACGTCCTGACTTTC
few	TRBV2	TRBJ2-7	TRBD2	15	CASGGAGGPRYEQYF	TGTGCCAGCGGGGGAGCGGGGGGGCCAAGATACGAGCAGTACTTC
many	TRBV3-1	TRBJ2-1	.	16	CASSQETPWGANEQFF	TGTGCCAGCAGCCAAGAGACTCCGTGGGGGGCCAATGAGCAGTTCTTC
few	TRBV12-3/TRBV12-4	TRBJ1-2	TRBD1	13	CATGPGTGLGYTF	TGTGCCACCGGTCCCGGGACAGGGTTAGGCTACACCTTC
.	TRBV3-1	TRBJ2-1	.	12	CASSQVGGPNFF	TGTGCCAGCAGCCAAGTGGGGGGACCAAATTTCTTC
.	TRBV5-6	TRBJ2-7	TRBD1	16	CASSLQMGQGFYEQYF	TGTGCCAGCAGCTTGCAGATGGGACAGGGGTTCTACGAGCAGTACTTC
few	TRBV6-6	TRBJ2-3	TRBD1	14	CASAGQGAWDTQYF	TGTGCCAGCGCCGGACAGGGGGCCTGGGATACGCAGTATTTT
.	TRBV4-2	TRBJ1-4	.	15	CASNEGEGTNEKLFF	TGTGCCAGCAACGAGGGGGAGGGGACTAATGAAAAACTGTTTTTT
.	TRBV20-1	TRBJ2-7	TRBD1	14	CSAMGTVFEYEQYF	TGCAGTGCTATGGGGACAGTTTTCGAGTACGAGCAGTACTTC
.	TRBV10-3	TRBJ1-2	.	15	CAIQPQPRGDYGYTF	TGTGCCATCCAACCCCAACCCAGGGGCGACTATGGCTACACCTTC
.	TRBV29-1	TRBJ1-2	.	14	CSVEDAGLRIFNTF	TGCAGCGTTGAAGATGCGGGTTTACGTATCTTCAACACCTTC
.	TRBV3-1	TRBJ2-1	.	16	CASSQDRTSSYNEQFF	TGTGCCAGCAGCCAAGATCGAACGAGCTCCTACAATGAGCAGTTCTTC
.	TRBV7-2	TRBJ2-3	TRBD2	18	CASRPSSGRAASTDTQYF	TGTGCCAGCAGGCCCTCTAGCGGGAGGGCTGCTAGCACAGATACGCAGTATTTT
few	TRBV7-9	TRBJ2-1	TRBD2	17	CASSLAASGGAVDEQFF	TGTGCCAGCAGCTTAGCGGCTAGCGGGGGGGCCGTAGATGAGCAGTTCTTC
.	TRBV4-3	TRBJ1-3	TRBD1	18	CASSQVLGQDPSGNTIYF	TGCGCCAGCAGCCAAGTTTTGGGACAGGACCCCTCTGGAAACACCATATATTTT
.	TRBV29-1	TRBJ2-1	.	11	CNLRAFNEQFF	TGCAACTTACGGGCCTTCAATGAGCAGTTCTTC